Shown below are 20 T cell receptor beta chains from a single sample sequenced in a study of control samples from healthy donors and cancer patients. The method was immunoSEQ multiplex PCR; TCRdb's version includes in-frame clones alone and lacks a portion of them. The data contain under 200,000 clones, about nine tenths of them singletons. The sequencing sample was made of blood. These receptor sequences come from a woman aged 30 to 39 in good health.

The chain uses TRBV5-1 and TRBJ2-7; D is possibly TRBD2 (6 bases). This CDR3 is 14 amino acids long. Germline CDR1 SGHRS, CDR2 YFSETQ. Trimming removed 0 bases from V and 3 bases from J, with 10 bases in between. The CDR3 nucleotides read TGCGCCAGCAGCTTGGCAGCGGACTACTACGAGCAGTACTTC. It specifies CASSLAADYYEQYF. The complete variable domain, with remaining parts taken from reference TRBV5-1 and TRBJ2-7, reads KAGVTQTPRYLIKTRGQQVTLSCSPISGHRSVSWYQQTPGQGLQFLFEYFSETQRNKGNFPGRFSGRQFSNSRSEMNVSTLELGDSALYLCASSLAADYYEQYFGPGTRLTVT.

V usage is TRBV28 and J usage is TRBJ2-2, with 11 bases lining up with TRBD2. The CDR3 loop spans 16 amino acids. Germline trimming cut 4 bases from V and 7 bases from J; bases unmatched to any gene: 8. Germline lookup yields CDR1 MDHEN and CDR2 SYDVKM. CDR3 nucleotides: TGTGCCAGCAGTTCCCGTAGCGGGAGGGGGAGCGGGGAGCTGTTTTTT. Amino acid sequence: CASSSRSGRGSGELFF.

Written as DNA, the CDR3 is TGTGCCAGCAGCTTCACAGGGAACTATGGCTACACCTTC. This codes for CASSFTGNYGYTF. This chain joins TRBV5-5 and TRBJ1-2; the D gene is possibly TRBD1 (6 bases). The V and J ends lost 2 bases and 2 bases respectively, with 7 bases between them. This CDR3 region has 13 residues. Germline assignment: CDR1 SGHKS and CDR2 YYEKEE (reference sequence).

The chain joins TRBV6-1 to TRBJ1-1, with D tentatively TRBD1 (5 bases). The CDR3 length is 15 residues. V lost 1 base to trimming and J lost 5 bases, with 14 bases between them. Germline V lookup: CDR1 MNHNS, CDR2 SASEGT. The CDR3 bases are TGTGCCAGCAGTGAAGTTGGGACGGCGCAGACTGAAGCTTTCTTT. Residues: CASSEVGTAQTEAFF.

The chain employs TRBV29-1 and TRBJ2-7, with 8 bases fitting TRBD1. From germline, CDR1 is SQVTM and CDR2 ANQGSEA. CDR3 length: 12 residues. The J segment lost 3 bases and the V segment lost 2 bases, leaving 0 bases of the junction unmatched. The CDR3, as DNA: TGCAGCGTTGAAACAGGGGGCTACGAGCAGTACTTC. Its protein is CSVETGGYEQYF.

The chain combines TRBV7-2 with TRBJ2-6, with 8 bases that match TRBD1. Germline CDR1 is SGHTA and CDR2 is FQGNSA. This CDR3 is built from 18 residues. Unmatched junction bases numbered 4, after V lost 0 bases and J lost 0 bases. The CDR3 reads CASSLARGRPSGANVLTF. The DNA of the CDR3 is TGTGCCAGCAGCTTAGCCAGGGGGCGCCCCTCTGGGGCCAACGTCCTGACTTTC. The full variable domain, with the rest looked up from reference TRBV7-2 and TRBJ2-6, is GAGVSQSPSNKVTEKGKDVELRCDPISGHTALYWYRQSLGQGLEFLIYFQGNSAPDKSGLPSDRFSAERTGGSVSTLTIQRTQQEDSAVYLCASSLARGRPSGANVLTFGAGSRLTVL.

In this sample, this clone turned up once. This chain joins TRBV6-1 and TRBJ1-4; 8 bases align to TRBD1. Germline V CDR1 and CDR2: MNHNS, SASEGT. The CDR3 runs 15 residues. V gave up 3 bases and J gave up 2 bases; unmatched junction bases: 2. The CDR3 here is CASSDDRGTNEKLFF. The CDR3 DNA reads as TGTGCCAGCAGTGACGACAGGGGCACTAATGAAAAACTGTTTTTT.

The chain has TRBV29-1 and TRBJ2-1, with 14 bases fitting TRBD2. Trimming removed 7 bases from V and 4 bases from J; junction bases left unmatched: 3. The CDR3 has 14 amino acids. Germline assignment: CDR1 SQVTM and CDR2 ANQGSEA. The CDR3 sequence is CSGGTSGRYNEQFF. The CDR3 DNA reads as TGCAGCGGGGGGACTAGCGGGAGATACAATGAGCAGTTCTTC.

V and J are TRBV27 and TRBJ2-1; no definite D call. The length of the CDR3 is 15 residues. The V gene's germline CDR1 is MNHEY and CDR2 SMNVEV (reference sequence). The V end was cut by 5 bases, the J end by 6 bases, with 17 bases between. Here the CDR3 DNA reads TGTGCCAGCAGTACCTATAACAAGGCCGCCAATGAGCAGTTCTTC. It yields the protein CASSTYNKAANEQFF.

The CDR3 DNA reads as TGTGCCAGCAGCTTCGGTGGAGCGGGAGGAGAGACCCAGTACTTC. Translated: CASSFGGAGGETQYF. The chain has TRBV7-2 and TRBJ2-5, with 9 bases fitting TRBD2. V shed 3 bases and J 4 bases; nucleotides not matched to a gene: 6. The CDR3 extends over 15 amino acids. Germline V gene lookup returns CDR1 SGHTA and CDR2 FQGNSA.

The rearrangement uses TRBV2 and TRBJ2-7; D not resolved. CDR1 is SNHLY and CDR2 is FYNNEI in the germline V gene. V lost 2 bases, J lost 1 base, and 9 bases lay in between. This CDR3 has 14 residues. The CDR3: CASSERHRSYEQYF. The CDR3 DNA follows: TGTGCCAGCAGTGAACGGCACAGATCCTACGAGCAGTACTTC.

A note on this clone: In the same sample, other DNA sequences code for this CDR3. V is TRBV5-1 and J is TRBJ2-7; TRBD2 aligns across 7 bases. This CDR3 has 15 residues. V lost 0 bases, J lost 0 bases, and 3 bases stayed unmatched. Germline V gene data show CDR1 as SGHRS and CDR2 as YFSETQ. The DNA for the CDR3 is TGCGCCAGCAGCTTGGCCGGGGGGAGCTCCTACGAGCAGTACTTC. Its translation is CASSLAGGSSYEQYF.

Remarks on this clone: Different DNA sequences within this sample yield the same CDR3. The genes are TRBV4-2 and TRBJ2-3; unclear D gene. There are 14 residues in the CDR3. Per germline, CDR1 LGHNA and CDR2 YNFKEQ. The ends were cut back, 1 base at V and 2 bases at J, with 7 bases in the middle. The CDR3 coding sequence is TGTGCCAGCAGCCAAGGATTGGTCACAGATACGCAGTATTTT. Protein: CASSQGLVTDTQYF.

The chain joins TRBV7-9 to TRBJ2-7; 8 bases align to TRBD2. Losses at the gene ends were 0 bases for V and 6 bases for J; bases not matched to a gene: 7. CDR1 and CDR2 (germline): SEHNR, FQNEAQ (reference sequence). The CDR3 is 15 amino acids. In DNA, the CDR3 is TGTGCCAGCAGCTTAGCCCGGGGGGGCGCGGGCGAGCAGTACTTC. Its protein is CASSLARGGAGEQYF.

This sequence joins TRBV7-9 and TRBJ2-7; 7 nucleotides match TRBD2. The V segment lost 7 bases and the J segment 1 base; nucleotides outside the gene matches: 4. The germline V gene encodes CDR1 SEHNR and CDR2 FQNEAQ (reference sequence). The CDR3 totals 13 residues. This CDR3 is CASKGTTSYEQYF. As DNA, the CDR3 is TGTGCCAGCAAGGGGACTACATCCTACGAGCAGTACTTC.

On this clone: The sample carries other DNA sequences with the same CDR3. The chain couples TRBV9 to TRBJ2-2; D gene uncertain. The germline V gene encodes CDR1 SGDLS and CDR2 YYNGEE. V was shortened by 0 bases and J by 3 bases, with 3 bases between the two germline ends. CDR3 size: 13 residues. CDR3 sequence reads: CASSVEYTGELFF. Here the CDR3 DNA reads TGTGCCAGCAGCGTAGAGTACACCGGGGAGCTGTTTTTT.

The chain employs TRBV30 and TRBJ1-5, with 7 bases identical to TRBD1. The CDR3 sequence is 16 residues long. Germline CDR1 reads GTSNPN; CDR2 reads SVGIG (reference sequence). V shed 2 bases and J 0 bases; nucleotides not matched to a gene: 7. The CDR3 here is CAWSTGATNSNQPQHF. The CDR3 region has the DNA TGTGCCTGGAGTACAGGGGCTACTAATAGCAATCAGCCCCAGCATTTT.

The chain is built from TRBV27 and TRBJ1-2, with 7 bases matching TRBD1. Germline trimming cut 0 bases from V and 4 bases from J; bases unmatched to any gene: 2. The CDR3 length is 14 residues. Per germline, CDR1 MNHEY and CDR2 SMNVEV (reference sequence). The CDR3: CASSLSPGGYGYTF. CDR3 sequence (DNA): TGTGCCAGCAGTTTATCCCCAGGGGGCTATGGCTACACCTTC.

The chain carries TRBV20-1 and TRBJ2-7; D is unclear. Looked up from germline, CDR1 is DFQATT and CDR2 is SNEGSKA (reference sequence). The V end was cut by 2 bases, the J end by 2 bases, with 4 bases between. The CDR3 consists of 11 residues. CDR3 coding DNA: TGCAGTGCTAGACAGACCTACGAGCAGTACTTC. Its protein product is CSARQTYEQYF.

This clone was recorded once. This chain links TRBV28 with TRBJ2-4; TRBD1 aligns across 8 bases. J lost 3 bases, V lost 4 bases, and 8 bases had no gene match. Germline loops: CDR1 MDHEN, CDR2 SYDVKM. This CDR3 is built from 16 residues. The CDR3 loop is CASSSVTQGGKNIQYF. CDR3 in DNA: TGTGCCAGCAGTTCCGTAACACAGGGGGGCAAAAACATTCAGTACTTC.